The present entry profiles one T cell receptor beta chain with its context. V lost 9 bases and J lost 7, with 16 bases in between. CDR3 length: 13 amino acids. Germline-derived CDR1 and CDR2 are LNHDA and SQIVND (reference sequence). Time point: before trial treatment. Low-dose radiotherapy and low-dose cyclophosphamide, together with aspirin, ipilimumab and nivolumab, were given to donors. The data belong to a study of low-dose radiotherapy and immunotherapy resistance in tumors. Study-wide background: Every two weeks patients got nivolumab 240 mg flat dose, plus ipilimumab 1 mg/kg every six weeks, intravenously.

First-strand cDNA relied on TRAV- and TRBV-specific primers spanning alpha and beta chains. Both a constant-region primer and a V-primer adapter served to amplify TCRs across approximately 19 PCR cycles. TCRdb called the reads again in MiXCR, with one record for every CDR3 protein. The sample includes more than 70,000 distinct CDR3 sequences, roughly 31% of them seen just once. The receptor comes from a female donor with ovarian cancer. The sample consisted of PBMCs, taken before treatment. The chain couples TRBV19 to TRBJ2-1, with D hard to call. CDR3 residues: CASTLARGNEQFF. In nucleotides, the CDR3 is TGTGCCAGCACCCTGGCGCGTGGGAATGAGCAGTTCTTC.